A selection of T cell receptor beta chains follows, all from one sample in a study of blood T cell repertoires in COVID-19. Repertoires were generated with immunoSEQ multiplex PCR, while TCRdb's copy carries only in-frame clones and drops some. This table holds roughly 230,000 clones, under 90% found once. The material sequenced was peripheral blood. These TCRs come from a woman aged 80 or over with acute or convalescent COVID-19. Each CDR3 is given with its conserved first and last residue. The D gene is left open where the match is weak. Clone size, where shown, is once, few, many, or a class for clones that have expanded.

CDR3aa: CASSEAGRGRRYGYTF; CDR3nt: TGTGCCAGCAGTGAAGCAGGCAGGGGACGTCGCTATGGCTACACCTTC; abundance: NA; d_gene: NA; v_gene: TRBV6-1; j_gene: TRBJ1-2
CDR3aa: CASSRGGFRQFF; CDR3nt: TGTGCCAGCAGTCGGGGGGGATTTCGGCAGTTCTTC; abundance: NA; d_gene: TRBD2; v_gene: TRBV12-3/TRBV12-4; j_gene: TRBJ2-1
CDR3aa: CASRVGQFSYNEQFF; CDR3nt: TGTGCCAGCAGGGTGGGACAGTTCTCCTACAATGAGCAGTTCTTC; abundance: NA; d_gene: TRBD1; v_gene: TRBV2; j_gene: TRBJ2-1
CDR3aa: CASSPQGIPANYGYTF; CDR3nt: TGTGCCAGCTCACCGCAGGGGATTCCAGCTAACTATGGCTACACCTTC; abundance: few; d_gene: NA; v_gene: TRBV18; j_gene: TRBJ1-2
CDR3aa: CASSTLDRSNQPQHF; CDR3nt: TGTGCCAGTAGTACCCTTGACAGGAGCAATCAGCCCCAGCATTTT; abundance: few; d_gene: NA; v_gene: TRBV19; j_gene: TRBJ1-5
CDR3aa: CSAPTGRKLFF; CDR3nt: TGCAGTGCTCCAACAGGGAGAAAACTGTTTTTT; abundance: NA; d_gene: NA; v_gene: TRBV20-1; j_gene: TRBJ1-4
CDR3aa: CASSIRANYGYTF; CDR3nt: TGTGCCAGTAGTATTCGGGCTAACTATGGCTACACCTTC; abundance: once; d_gene: NA; v_gene: TRBV19; j_gene: TRBJ1-2
CDR3aa: CASSWATGDNYGYTF; CDR3nt: TGCGCCAGCAGCTGGGCGACAGGGGATAACTATGGCTACACCTTC; abundance: NA; d_gene: TRBD1; v_gene: TRBV5-1; j_gene: TRBJ1-2
CDR3aa: CASSQQGADTEAFF; CDR3nt: TGTGCCAGCAGCCAACAGGGGGCGGACACTGAAGCTTTCTTT; abundance: once; d_gene: TRBD1; v_gene: TRBV3-1/TRBV3-2; j_gene: TRBJ1-1
CDR3aa: CASSLQGADTGELFF; CDR3nt: TGTGCCAGCAGCTTACAGGGGGCGGACACCGGGGAGCTGTTTTTT; abundance: NA; d_gene: TRBD1; v_gene: TRBV7-3; j_gene: TRBJ2-2
CDR3aa: CASSPRGASSYNEQFF; CDR3nt: TGTGCCAGCAGCCCCCGGGGGGCGAGCTCCTACAATGAGCAGTTCTTC; abundance: NA; d_gene: NA; v_gene: TRBV7-3; j_gene: TRBJ2-1
CDR3aa: CASSVLRGGEKLFF; CDR3nt: TGTGCCAGCAGTGTACTCAGGGGCGGAGAAAAACTGTTTTTT; abundance: NA; d_gene: NA; v_gene: TRBV2; j_gene: TRBJ1-4
CDR3aa: CASTSTGTGGYEQYF; CDR3nt: TGTGCCAGTACCAGTACCGGGACAGGGGGCTACGAGCAGTACTTC; abundance: NA; d_gene: TRBD1; v_gene: TRBV19; j_gene: TRBJ2-7
CDR3aa: CASSDDRGPCDSNQPQHF; CDR3nt: TGCGCCAGCAGTGATGACAGGGGGCCCTGTGATAGCAATCAGCCCCAGCATTTT; abundance: NA; d_gene: TRBD1; v_gene: TRBV10-1; j_gene: TRBJ1-5
CDR3aa: CASSFDRVSTEAFF; CDR3nt: TGTGCCAGCAGCTTCGACAGGGTTTCCACTGAAGCTTTCTTT; abundance: NA; d_gene: TRBD1; v_gene: TRBV11-3; j_gene: TRBJ1-1
CDR3aa: CGTEGAEPFGQPQHF; CDR3nt: TGTGGGACGGAGGGGGCAGAGCCCTTTGGGCAGCCCCAGCATTTT; abundance: NA; d_gene: TRBD1; v_gene: TRBV5-3; j_gene: TRBJ1-5
CDR3aa: CASSSRLAMRNTEAFF; CDR3nt: TGTGCCAGCAGCTCAAGACTCGCCATGAGAAACACTGAAGCTTTCTTT; abundance: NA; d_gene: NA; v_gene: TRBV7-9; j_gene: TRBJ1-1
CDR3aa: CASKAGSEAFF; CDR3nt: TGTGCCAGCAAAGCGGGCTCTGAAGCTTTCTTT; abundance: NA; d_gene: NA; v_gene: TRBV28; j_gene: TRBJ1-1
CDR3aa: CASTLHNSNTGELFF; CDR3nt: TGTGCCAGTACCCTTCATAACTCGAACACCGGGGAGCTGTTTTTT; abundance: NA; d_gene: NA; v_gene: TRBV19; j_gene: TRBJ2-2
CDR3aa: CASSPGQQGGNTIYF; CDR3nt: TGCGCCAGCAGCCCGGGACAGCAGGGTGGAAACACCATATATTTT; abundance: NA; d_gene: TRBD1; v_gene: TRBV4-3; j_gene: TRBJ1-3
CDR3aa: CASTRSGAGDYGYTF; CDR3nt: TGTGCCAGCACCCGGTCGGGTGCAGGGGACTATGGCTACACCTTC; abundance: NA; d_gene: NA; v_gene: TRBV7-2; j_gene: TRBJ1-2
CDR3aa: CASSTRTGPGNTIYF; CDR3nt: TGTGCCAGTAGTACCCGGACAGGGCCCGGAAACACCATATATTTT; abundance: NA; d_gene: TRBD1; v_gene: TRBV19; j_gene: TRBJ1-3
CDR3aa: CASSIAARGRADTQYF; CDR3nt: TGTGCCAGTAGTATAGCAGCAAGGGGGAGGGCAGATACGCAGTATTTT; abundance: NA; d_gene: NA; v_gene: TRBV19; j_gene: TRBJ2-3
CDR3aa: CASSLPGQGSYEQYF; CDR3nt: TGCGCCAGCAGCTTACCGGGACAGGGGTCCTACGAGCAGTACTTC; abundance: once; d_gene: TRBD1; v_gene: TRBV5-1; j_gene: TRBJ2-7
CDR3aa: CASSLDTPGTQYF; CDR3nt: TGTGCCAGCAGTTTAGACACTCCGGGTACCCAGTACTTC; abundance: NA; d_gene: NA; v_gene: TRBV12-3/TRBV12-4; j_gene: TRBJ2-5
CDR3aa: CASSSPGGFTGKLFF; CDR3nt: TGTGCCAGCAGCAGTCCAGGGGGCTTCACCGGAAAACTGTTTTTT; abundance: NA; d_gene: TRBD1; v_gene: TRBV5-5; j_gene: TRBJ1-4
CDR3aa: CAWTQRGGPPYEQYF; CDR3nt: TGTGCCTGGACTCAAAGGGGGGGACCTCCCTACGAGCAGTACTTC; abundance: NA; d_gene: NA; v_gene: TRBV30; j_gene: TRBJ2-7
CDR3aa: CASTERGIHEQYF; CDR3nt: TGTGCCAGCACCGAGCGGGGGATTCACGAGCAGTACTTC; abundance: NA; d_gene: TRBD2; v_gene: TRBV2; j_gene: TRBJ2-7
CDR3aa: CASSPPTGGHTGELFF; CDR3nt: TGTGCCAGCTCACCACCGACGGGGGGACACACCGGGGAGCTGTTTTTT; abundance: NA; d_gene: TRBD2; v_gene: TRBV18; j_gene: TRBJ2-2
CDR3aa: CASSSDRGRGYTEAFF; CDR3nt: TGTGCCAGCAGTTCGGACAGAGGGCGGGGGTACACTGAAGCTTTCTTT; abundance: NA; d_gene: NA; v_gene: TRBV2; j_gene: TRBJ1-1
CDR3aa: CASVGQGAHGYTF; CDR3nt: TGTGCCAGTGTCGGGCAGGGGGCACATGGCTACACCTTC; abundance: NA; d_gene: TRBD1; v_gene: TRBV19; j_gene: TRBJ1-2
CDR3aa: CSPSGGLNYGYTF; CDR3nt: TGCAGTCCCAGTGGGGGCCTAAACTATGGCTACACCTTC; abundance: NA; d_gene: NA; v_gene: TRBV20-1; j_gene: TRBJ1-2
CDR3aa: CASSSSTGYSNQPQHF; CDR3nt: TGTGCCAGCAGCTCGTCGACAGGTTATAGCAATCAGCCCCAGCATTTT; abundance: few; d_gene: NA; v_gene: TRBV7-2; j_gene: TRBJ1-5
CDR3aa: CASSIRSRGAGNTEAFF; CDR3nt: TGTGCCAGTAGTATCCGATCGCGCGGGGCAGGGAACACTGAAGCTTTCTTT; abundance: once; d_gene: NA; v_gene: TRBV19; j_gene: TRBJ1-1
CDR3aa: CASSPAGTGDSPLHF; CDR3nt: TGTGCCAGCAGTCCAGCCGGGACAGGGGATTCACCCCTCCACTTT; abundance: NA; d_gene: TRBD1; v_gene: TRBV25-1; j_gene: TRBJ1-6
CDR3aa: CAISNRGQGGGYTF; CDR3nt: TGTGCCATCAGTAATAGGGGACAGGGGGGAGGCTACACCTTC; abundance: NA; d_gene: TRBD1; v_gene: TRBV10-3; j_gene: TRBJ1-2
CDR3aa: CASRGSGGADTQYF; CDR3nt: TGTGCCTCAAGGGGAAGCGGGGGGGCGGATACGCAGTATTTT; abundance: NA; d_gene: TRBD2; v_gene: TRBV6-6; j_gene: TRBJ2-3
CDR3aa: CASSTIGGAEAFF; CDR3nt: TGTGCCAGTAGTACAATTGGGGGGGCTGAAGCTTTCTTT; abundance: NA; d_gene: NA; v_gene: TRBV19; j_gene: TRBJ1-1
CDR3aa: CAIRDRGGPVQYF; CDR3nt: TGTGCCATCAGAGACAGGGGAGGCCCCGTGCAGTACTTC; abundance: few; d_gene: TRBD1; v_gene: TRBV10-3; j_gene: TRBJ2-7
CDR3aa: CASRSTAGELFF; CDR3nt: TGTGCCAGCAGGTCTACAGCAGGGGAGCTGTTTTTT; abundance: NA; d_gene: NA; v_gene: TRBV12-3/TRBV12-4; j_gene: TRBJ2-2
CDR3aa: CASGTSGPSQYF; CDR3nt: TGTGCTTCCGGGACTAGCGGCCCCTCGCAGTATTTT; abundance: NA; d_gene: TRBD2; v_gene: TRBV30; j_gene: TRBJ2-3
CDR3aa: CAWSVQYHEQFF; CDR3nt: TGTGCCTGGAGTGTCCAGTACCATGAGCAGTTCTTC; abundance: NA; d_gene: NA; v_gene: TRBV30; j_gene: TRBJ2-1
CDR3aa: CAWSVGLAGQQFF; CDR3nt: TGTGCCTGGAGTGTAGGCCTAGCGGGACAGCAGTTCTTC; abundance: few; d_gene: TRBD2; v_gene: TRBV30; j_gene: TRBJ2-1
CDR3aa: CASTRGYGYTF; CDR3nt: TGTGCCAGCACCAGGGGGTATGGCTACACCTTC; abundance: NA; d_gene: TRBD1; v_gene: TRBV12-3/TRBV12-4; j_gene: TRBJ1-2
CDR3aa: CAISHAAGQGQETQYF; CDR3nt: TGTGCCATCAGCCATGCGGCCGGACAGGGGCAGGAGACCCAGTACTTC; abundance: NA; d_gene: TRBD1; v_gene: TRBV10-3; j_gene: TRBJ2-5
CDR3aa: CASSGFTAGDVWATDTQYF; CDR3nt: TGTGCCAGCAGCGGGTTCACGGCGGGGGACGTCTGGGCCACAGATACGCAGTATTTT; abundance: NA; d_gene: TRBD2; v_gene: TRBV9; j_gene: TRBJ2-3
CDR3aa: CASSIGTGTEAFF; CDR3nt: TGTGCCAGCAGCATTGGGACAGGCACTGAAGCTTTCTTT; abundance: few; d_gene: TRBD1; v_gene: TRBV5-5; j_gene: TRBJ1-1
CDR3aa: CAWSAGTNYGYTF; CDR3nt: TGTGCCTGGAGTGCCGGTACTAACTATGGCTACACCTTC; abundance: NA; d_gene: NA; v_gene: TRBV30; j_gene: TRBJ1-2
CDR3aa: CASSLGNRAGGPQHF; CDR3nt: TGTGCCAGCAGCTTAGGAAACAGGGCGGGGGGGCCCCAGCATTTT; abundance: NA; d_gene: NA; v_gene: TRBV11-2; j_gene: TRBJ1-5
CDR3aa: CASSLRGEQPQHF; CDR3nt: TGTGCCAGCAGCCTCAGGGGGGAACAGCCCCAGCATTTT; abundance: NA; d_gene: TRBD1; v_gene: TRBV5-4; j_gene: TRBJ1-5
CDR3aa: CSVARTIHIIYNEQFF; CDR3nt: TGCAGCGTTGCTAGGACAATCCACATCATATACAATGAGCAGTTCTTC; abundance: NA; d_gene: NA; v_gene: TRBV29-1; j_gene: TRBJ2-1
CDR3aa: CASSSSGGAGELFF; CDR3nt: TGTGCCAGCAGTTCTAGCGGGGGGGCCGGGGAGCTGTTTTTT; abundance: few; d_gene: TRBD2; v_gene: TRBV28; j_gene: TRBJ2-2
CDR3aa: CASIKQGNFYGYTF; CDR3nt: TGTGCCAGCATTAAACAGGGGAATTTCTATGGCTACACCTTC; abundance: NA; d_gene: TRBD1; v_gene: TRBV6-5; j_gene: TRBJ1-2